This entry is about one T cell receptor (beta chain). The data were obtained in a study of blood T cell repertoires in COVID-19. Whole-study context: Samples representing acute and convalescent COVID-19 were sourced from the United States, Italy and Spain. The cDNA or gDNA used as material had been derived from T cells, B-cell-depleted T cells, or PBMCs.

V shed 7 bases, J shed 2 bases, and the junction held 10 bases outside the gene matches. The CDR3 loop spans 14 amino acids. Germline lookup yields CDR1 SQVTM and CDR2 ANQGSEA. Original analysis: Estimation of nucleated cell counts was performed using reference gene primer amplification. This table comes from immunoSEQ multiplex PCR, and its TCRdb copy is limited to in-frame clones, with some not included. The V and J calls and clone size come from that table; D and trimming were worked out from the DNA. The repertoire holds about 60,000 clones, around 90% seen once, with approximately 8% in the top ten.

The receptor was derived from a human donor with active COVID-19. The donor label of this sample is uncertain. V is TRBV29-1 and J is TRBJ1-2, with 7 bases aligning to TRBD1. Sequencing was performed on peripheral blood. The CDR3 region is CSASLDRLNYGYTF. CDR3 bases: TGCAGCGCCTCTTTGGACAGGCTGAACTATGGCTACACCTTC.